This T cell receptor (beta chain) was identified during a study of T-cell reconstitution after alpha-beta-depleted transplantation in children. This clonotype showed up many times. Its antigen is still unknown. The CDR3 runs 15 residues. The V and J ends lost 1 base and 7 bases, in that order; junction bases with no gene match: 5. Notes on the study in general: Elevated TCRbeta diversity at day 60 was traced, in some patients, to surviving recipient T cells and thymic progenitors. Fresh T-cell production supplied most of the T-cell counts and diversity seen one year after transplant. Approximately two months post-transplant, alpha-beta T cells reportedly originated from several hundred expanded graft clones.

Preparing the TCRbeta library involved the use of unique molecular identifiers. MiXCR, run by TCRdb on the PCR reads, gives a single entry per CDR3 protein. The table includes a few hundred thousand distinct CDR3 sequences, roughly a tenth detected once. The receptor was isolated from a boy younger than two with acute myeloid leukemia, due to receive a stem cell transplant. This rearrangement joins TRBV12-3 or TRBV12-4 to TRBJ1-4, with TRBD1 identical over 8 bases. The source material was PBMCs, sampled before TCRalphabeta/CD19-depleted stem cell transplant. The CDR3 sequence is CASSLGGTGLEKLFF. The CDR3 DNA follows: TGTGCCAGCAGTTTAGGCGGGACAGGCCTTGAAAAACTGTTTTTT.